The source of this T cell receptor (beta chain) is a study of regulatory T cells in long-lasting Graves disease. Specified time point: newly diagnosed GD, antithyroid drugs for less than 3 months. The authors made the TCR library using RNA they extracted from PBMCs. TCR beta libraries were built with iRepertoire HTBI primers and Arm-PCR of CDR3 regions. TCRdb used MiXCR to reprocess the multiplex PCR reads, holding one entry per CDR3 protein. The sample contains roughly 420,000 distinct CDR3 sequences, around 13% of which appear only once. This sample was also put to use in a study of T cells in Graves' hyperthyroidism and ophthalmopathy. That source notes: No ophthalmopathy progression within 18 months constituted stable Graves' hyperthyroidism.

Sequenced material: peripheral blood mononuclear cells (PBMCs), taken at new diagnosis, from a patient treated with antithyroid drugs. This TCR derives from a woman aged 50 to 60 with Graves disease.

CDR3 region: CASSYGGKGRFNSPLHF. Written as DNA, the CDR3 is TGTGCCAGCAGTTACGGGGGGAAGGGAAGGTTTAATTCACCCCTCCACTTT. This rearrangement joins TRBV6-2 or TRBV6-3 to TRBJ1-6; TRBD1 might be the D (5 bases). The germline V and J ends were trimmed by 2 bases and 6 bases, with 17 bases remaining between them. The CDR3 length is 17 residues. Germline-derived CDR1 and CDR2 are MNHEY and SVGEGT.